The rows below give T cell receptor beta chains drawn from one sample of a study of technical replicates of blood from a handful of donors. Generated by immunoSEQ multiplex PCR, the TCRdb table keeps only in-frame clones and is missing some. The table has about 73,000 clones, 93% seen once. The sample was T cells isolated from PBMCs. These receptors were taken from a human donor in good health. The conserved cysteine and the conserved F or W are not part of the CDR3 here. Fields, in order: clone size, V gene, CDR3 length, CDR3 protein. Not all rows give a size; the values are once, few, many and, for expanded clones, a class.

clone_size: NA
v_call: TRBV11-2
cdr3_length: 12
cdr3_aa: ASSLTPGPYEQY

clone_size: NA
v_call: TRBV28
cdr3_length: 10
cdr3_aa: ASSSDIRGAT

clone_size: NA
v_call: TRBV5-4
cdr3_length: 11
cdr3_aa: ASSPGQNYEQY

clone_size: NA
v_call: TRBV2
cdr3_length: 10
cdr3_aa: ASTFEAFEQY

clone_size: NA
v_call: TRBV6-5
cdr3_length: 11
cdr3_aa: ASSNMAFHEQY

clone_size: NA
v_call: TRBV29-1
cdr3_length: 14
cdr3_aa: SVEDFQERTGGGYT

clone_size: NA
v_call: TRBV4-1
cdr3_length: 16
cdr3_aa: ASSQAGASGASYNEQF

clone_size: NA
v_call: TRBV11-1
cdr3_length: 12
cdr3_aa: ASSLTGFDQPQH

clone_size: NA
v_call: TRBV6-5
cdr3_length: 11
cdr3_aa: ASSYSIGYEQY

clone_size: NA
v_call: TRBV28
cdr3_length: 14
cdr3_aa: ASRGVWWEGGDTQY

clone_size: NA
v_call: TRBV6-5
cdr3_length: 11
cdr3_aa: ASSYGQGHEQY

clone_size: NA
v_call: TRBV20-1
cdr3_length: 9
cdr3_aa: SGEGSYEQY

clone_size: NA
v_call: TRBV19
cdr3_length: 9
cdr3_aa: ASSITGRAF

clone_size: once
v_call: TRBV2
cdr3_length: 10
cdr3_aa: ARRGGNYGYT

clone_size: NA
v_call: TRBV7-9
cdr3_length: 12
cdr3_aa: ASSRQGGNEKLF

clone_size: NA
v_call: TRBV28
cdr3_length: 14
cdr3_aa: ASSLRGFSGANVLT

clone_size: NA
v_call: TRBV5-5
cdr3_length: 13
cdr3_aa: ASSPSGTGAYEQY

clone_size: NA
v_call: TRBV5-1
cdr3_length: 12
cdr3_aa: ASSPSPGANVLT

clone_size: few
v_call: TRBV30
cdr3_length: 11
cdr3_aa: AWTPGANQPQH

clone_size: NA
v_call: TRBV30
cdr3_length: 10
cdr3_aa: AWGAQGSPLH

clone_size: NA
v_call: TRBV10-1
cdr3_length: 13
cdr3_aa: ASSESIVDGSEQY

clone_size: once
v_call: TRBV9
cdr3_length: 11
cdr3_aa: ASSFDSGDTQY

clone_size: NA
v_call: TRBV5-1
cdr3_length: 12
cdr3_aa: ASSPGDRGEKLF

clone_size: NA
v_call: TRBV2
cdr3_length: 12
cdr3_aa: ASNVNKGLAEQY

clone_size: NA
v_call: TRBV5-4
cdr3_length: 11
cdr3_aa: ASSLWALQGQY

clone_size: once
v_call: TRBV11-1
cdr3_length: 13
cdr3_aa: ASSLQGRPGNTIY

clone_size: NA
v_call: TRBV6-5
cdr3_length: 14
cdr3_aa: ASSYGETYIGYGYT

clone_size: NA
v_call: TRBV27
cdr3_length: 12
cdr3_aa: ASSVGTGLYEQY

clone_size: NA
v_call: TRBV11-2
cdr3_length: 14
cdr3_aa: ASSLRRLGSGNTIY

clone_size: NA
v_call: TRBV5-8
cdr3_length: 14
cdr3_aa: ASSSRPGQGTYEQY

clone_size: NA
v_call: TRBV11-2
cdr3_length: 15
cdr3_aa: ASSLGPRGSGANVLT

clone_size: NA
v_call: TRBV27
cdr3_length: 13
cdr3_aa: ASSPYGTGNYGYT

clone_size: NA
v_call: TRBV4-1
cdr3_length: 12
cdr3_aa: ASSQAGTNYGYT

clone_size: NA
v_call: TRBV2
cdr3_length: 10
cdr3_aa: ASRQHPGGYT

clone_size: NA
v_call: TRBV2
cdr3_length: 12
cdr3_aa: ASSEEITPREQY

clone_size: NA
v_call: TRBV4-1
cdr3_length: 13
cdr3_aa: ASSHLGQTGNTIY

clone_size: NA
v_call: TRBV11-3
cdr3_length: 12
cdr3_aa: ASSRTGFTGELF

clone_size: NA
v_call: TRBV7-6
cdr3_length: 15
cdr3_aa: ASSSISLAYSTYEQY

clone_size: NA
v_call: TRBV6-5
cdr3_length: 13
cdr3_aa: ASSYAGTGGSPLH

clone_size: NA
v_call: TRBV7-9
cdr3_length: 10
cdr3_aa: ASSPRDLGYT

clone_size: NA
v_call: TRBV27
cdr3_length: 11
cdr3_aa: ASSLRGRETQY

clone_size: NA
v_call: TRBV9
cdr3_length: 14
cdr3_aa: ASSVGGDYYTGELF

clone_size: NA
v_call: TRBV6-1
cdr3_length: 11
cdr3_aa: ASSPRGDDGYT

clone_size: NA
v_call: TRBV27
cdr3_length: 13
cdr3_aa: ASSLLPTGNTEAF

clone_size: few
v_call: TRBV29-1
cdr3_length: 11
cdr3_aa: SVATVLNTEAF

clone_size: NA
v_call: TRBV25-1
cdr3_length: 12
cdr3_aa: ASSEGQGNNRAF

clone_size: NA
v_call: TRBV29-1
cdr3_length: 10
cdr3_aa: SVGRGLYEQY

clone_size: NA
v_call: TRBV4-1
cdr3_length: 17
cdr3_aa: ASSQEGGVTSGEINEQF

clone_size: NA
v_call: TRBV18
cdr3_length: 12
cdr3_aa: ASSPSQLSYEQY

clone_size: once
v_call: TRBV5-8
cdr3_length: 10
cdr3_aa: ASSPRHYGYT

clone_size: NA
v_call: TRBV5-1
cdr3_length: 13
cdr3_aa: ASSLSAGANYGYT